This TCR beta chain was retrieved from a study of OX40 agonist ivuxolimab in advanced cancers. Study summary: Patients assigned to dose escalation were diagnosed with hepatocellular carcinoma, melanoma, renal cell or head and neck cancer.

The repertoire was sequenced with immunoSEQ multiplex PCR; TCRdb's copy has only in-frame clones and lacks some. The sample has fewer than 95,000 clones; more than 90% are singletons. Trimming removed 5 bases at V and 10 bases at J, with 8 bases between. From germline, CDR1 is SGHAT and CDR2 FQNNGV. The CDR3 runs 10 residues. This clone was seen once. The timepoints at which blood was sampled were baseline, cycle 4 day 1, and cycle 7 day 1. This specimen consisted of CD4+ or CD8+ T cells sorted from blood, obtained in a trial of the OX40 agonist ivuxolimab. The sequence was obtained from an adult with an advanced solid tumor such as melanoma, head and neck, liver or kidney cancer. This chain connects TRBV11-2 to TRBJ1-2; unclear D gene. The CDR3 DNA follows: TGTGCCAGCAGCGCCGGGGACTACACCTTC. Residues: CASSAGDYTF. Filled out from reference TRBV11-2 and TRBJ1-2, the complete variable domain reads EAGVAQSPRYKIIEKRQSVAFWCNPISGHATLYWYQQILGQGPKLLIQFQNNGVVDDSQLPKDRFSAERLKGVDSTLKIQPAKLEDSAVYLCASSAGDYTFGSGTRLTVV.